In its sample, the clone carrying this T cell receptor (beta chain) was seen many times. The entry originates in a study of HIV-infected children after antiretroviral therapy interruption. Germline trimming cut 2 bases from V and 4 bases from J; bases unmatched to any gene: 6. The CDR3 totals 15 residues. RNA-based 3' RACE libraries used unique molecular identifiers. TCRdb analysed the 3' RACE reads with MiXCR anew, one entry per CDR3 protein. The sample carries 40,000 or so distinct CDR3 sequences, around 7% recorded once. Treatment here: PENTA 11 planned treatment interruption arm or continuous ART arm.

This clonotype was obtained from a pool of human donors with HIV. The material was CD45RA+ CD4+ T cells from PBMCs, pooled from several time points, obtained from a donor given antiretroviral therapy, either interrupted or continuous. Subset described: naive CD4+ CD45RA+ CD45RO- T cells. V usage is TRBV12-3 or TRBV12-4 and J usage is TRBJ1-2, with 8 bases that match TRBD1. The CDR3 region has the DNA TGTGCCAGCAGTTTACGCCCAGGGGGCGCCTATGGCTACACCTTC. Its translation: CASSLRPGGAYGYTF.